This T cell receptor (beta chain) was obtained from a study of tumor-infiltrating lymphocytes in oesophageal squamous cell carcinoma. This clonotype is termed medium-sized. The ends were cut back, 6 bases at V and 5 bases at J, with 14 bases in the middle. Per germline, CDR1 MNHNS and CDR2 SASEGT. The CDR3 is 13 amino acids. In TCRdb, the PCR reads were re-called with MiXCR into one record per CDR3 protein. The sample yields 9,500 to 11,000 distinct CDR3 sequences, around 50% seen once. The TCR sequence derives from a female donor with esophageal squamous cell carcinoma. The V and J genes are TRBV6-1 and TRBJ2-7; a possible D gene is TRBD1 (6 bases). Sequences were obtained from esophageal tumor tissue. CDR3 DNA sequence: TGTGCCAGCAGGGAGTACAGACAGGACGAGCAGTACTTC. Translation gives CASREYRQDEQYF.